The present T cell receptor (beta chain) was sequenced within a study of Ad26.COV2.S vaccination and SARS-CoV-2 variants. Treatment reported: over 15 received Ad26.COV2.S at low or high dose, single or two shots; 5 received placebo; per-sample allocation not given. It was on day 63 after the first vaccine or placebo injection that samples were taken. This clone has at least ten counts. V shed 1 base and J shed 5 bases, with 4 bases lying between them. CDR3 length equals 11 residues. Per the germline V gene, CDR1 is SGHDT and CDR2 is YYEEEE. Profiling relied on immunoSEQ multiplex PCR, and the TCRdb table lists in-frame clones only, not all of them. The top ten hold around 10% of the sample, which has hundreds of thousands of clones, around 88% seen once.

The V call is TRBV5-6, the J call TRBJ2-7; D is unresolved. The source was peripheral blood, collected in a trial of Ad26.COV2.S vaccine versus placebo. The TCR sequence derives from a person between 18 and 65 years old who received the Ad26.COV2.S COVID-19 vaccine or a placebo. The CDR3 DNA reads TGTGCCAGCAGCTTGCAGAACGAGCAGTACTTC. Residues: CASSLQNEQYF.